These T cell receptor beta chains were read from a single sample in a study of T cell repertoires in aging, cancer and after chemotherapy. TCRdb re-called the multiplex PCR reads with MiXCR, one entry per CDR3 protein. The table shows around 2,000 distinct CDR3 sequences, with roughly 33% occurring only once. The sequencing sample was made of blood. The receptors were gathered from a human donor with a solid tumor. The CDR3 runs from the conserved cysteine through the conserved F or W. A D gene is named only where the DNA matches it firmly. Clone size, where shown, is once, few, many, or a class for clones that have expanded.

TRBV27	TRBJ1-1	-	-	CASSLSSGGVMNTEAFF	TGTGCCAGCAGTTTATCGTCGGGGGGAGTCATGAACACTGAAGCTTTCTTT
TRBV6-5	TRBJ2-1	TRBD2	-	CASSPGGPRGGEQFF	TGTGCCAGCAGCCCGGGAGGGCCCCGGGGAGGTGAGCAGTTCTTC
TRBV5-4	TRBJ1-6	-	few	CASSMSRGAVRPLHF	TGTGCCAGCAGCATGTCCCGGGGCGCCGTGAGGCCCCTCCACTTT
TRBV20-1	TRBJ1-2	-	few	CSAWGGGYGYTF	TGCAGTGCTTGGGGGGGCGGCTATGGCTACACCTTC
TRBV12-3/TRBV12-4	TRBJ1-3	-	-	CASSPSSGNTIYF	TGTGCCAGCAGCCCGTCCTCTGGAAACACCATATATTTT
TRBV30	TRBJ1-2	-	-	CAWRRGGYGYTF	TGTGCCTGGAGGCGGGGGGGCTATGGCTACACCTTC
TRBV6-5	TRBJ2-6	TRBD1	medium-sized	CASSADRVYGANVLTF	TGTGCCAGCAGTGCTGACAGGGTCTACGGGGCCAACGTCCTGACTTTC
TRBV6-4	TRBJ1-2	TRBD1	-	CASSEAGGIYGYTF	TGTGCCAGCAGTGAGGCAGGGGGCATCTATGGCTACACCTTC
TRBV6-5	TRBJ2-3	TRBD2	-	CASSPSTSGDAQYF	TGTGCCAGCAGCCCGTCGACTAGCGGGGATGCGCAGTATTTT
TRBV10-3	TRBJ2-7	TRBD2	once	CAIRELASGEQYF	TGTGCCATCAGGGAACTAGCGTCAGGAGAGCAGTACTTC
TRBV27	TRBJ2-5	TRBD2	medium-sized	CASSLRGTSGGRETQYF	TGTGCCAGCAGTTTACGCGGGACTAGCGGGGGTCGAGAGACCCAGTACTTC
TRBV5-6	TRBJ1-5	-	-	CASSLDGGTEPQHF	TGTGCCAGCAGCTTGGACGGGGGGACGGAGCCCCAGCATTTT
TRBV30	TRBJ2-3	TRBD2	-	CAWRPPRTSGITTDTQYF	TGTGCCTGGAGACCCCCACGGACTAGCGGAATTACCACAGATACGCAGTATTTT
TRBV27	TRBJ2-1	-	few	CASSLSSYGGDEQFF	TGTGCCAGCAGTTTATCCAGTTATGGGGGCGATGAGCAGTTCTTC
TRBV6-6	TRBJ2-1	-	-	CASSRPYNEQFF	TGTGCCAGCAGCCGCCCCTACAATGAGCAGTTCTTC
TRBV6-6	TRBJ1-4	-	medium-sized	CASSIRDREKLFF	TGTGCCAGCAGCATCAGGGACCGGGAAAAACTGTTTTTT
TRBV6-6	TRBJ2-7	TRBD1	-	CASSPRQGAGLSYEQYF	TGTGCCAGCAGCCCGAGACAGGGGGCCGGATTATCCTACGAGCAGTACTTC
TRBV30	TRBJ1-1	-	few	CAWRAVRQLNTEAFF	TGTGCCTGGAGGGCCGTGAGACAGTTGAACACTGAAGCTTTCTTT
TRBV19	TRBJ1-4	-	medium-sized	CASRIQGLEGKLFF	TGTGCCAGTAGGATTCAGGGGCTCGAGGGAAAACTGTTTTTT
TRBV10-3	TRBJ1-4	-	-	CAIRAGLAGEKLFF	TGTGCCATCAGGGCAGGTCTGGCGGGCGAAAAACTGTTTTTT
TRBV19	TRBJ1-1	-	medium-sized	CASSQDRLEAFF	TGTGCCAGTAGTCAAGACCGACTTGAAGCTTTCTTT
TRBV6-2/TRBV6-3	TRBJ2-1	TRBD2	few	CASSRAGRDGEQFF	TGTGCCAGCAGCCGCGCGGGGAGGGACGGTGAGCAGTTCTTC
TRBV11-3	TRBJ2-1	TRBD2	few	CASSLGLAGGQHEQFF	TGTGCCAGCAGCTTAGGACTAGCGGGAGGGCAGCATGAGCAGTTCTTC
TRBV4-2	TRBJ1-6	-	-	CASSQEKFSGSPLHF	TGTGCCAGCAGCCAAGAAAAGTTCTCTGGCTCACCCCTCCACTTT
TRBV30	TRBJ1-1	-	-	CAWSGGAGTEAIF	TGTGCCTGGAGCGGAGGGGCCGGCACTGAAGCTATCTTT
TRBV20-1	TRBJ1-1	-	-	CSAIPPRGRTEAFF	TGCAGTGCTATACCCCCCAGGGGCCGGACTGAAGCTTTCTTT